This T cell receptor beta chain was documented in a study of beta chain features in type 1 diabetes. Across the whole study: Examination spanned about 110 million sorted cells from all samples. Whole-study findings and limits: It was among patients, rather than healthy donors, that naive, central memory and Treg TCRB repertoires appeared more similar. There was no resolution here of whether HLA type influences TCRB rearrangement.

The ends lost 7 bases at V and 7 bases at J; junction bases unmatched: 9. The CDR3 runs 16 residues. Looked up from germline, CDR1 is LNHDA and CDR2 is SQIVND (reference sequence). Expressed TCRB transcripts got sequenced, as all isolated RNA was reverse transcribed. Only in-frame clones appear in the TCRdb table, and some are missing; sequencing was by immunoSEQ multiplex PCR. The sample lists roughly 300,000 clones; about 14% were seen once. Markers CD45RO/CCR7/CD25/CD127/CD95/CD27 served to sort CD4+ naive, central memory, regulatory and stem cell-like memory cells. As concerns this clone: Its cognate antigen is unknown.

The sequencing sample was made of central memory CD4+ T cells from blood. The receptor comes from a man younger than 45 in good health. This chain uses TRBV19 with TRBJ2-3, with TRBD2 matching over 15 bases. In DNA, the CDR3 is TGTGCCAGTACCGCGGGACTAGCGGGAGGAAAAAATACGCAGTATTTT. It is translated as CASTAGLAGGKNTQYF.